This T cell receptor beta chain was obtained from a study of T-cell reconstitution after alpha-beta-depleted transplantation in children (dated by TCRdb to 2016 to 2018). Background on the whole study: The study quantitatively tracked T-cell immune reconstitution after TCRalphabeta/CD19-depleted allogeneic hematopoietic cell transplantation in children using TCR repertoire profiling. Findings and caveats that apply to the study as a whole: Over subsequent months, a decline in hyperexpanded clone frequencies was noted, and after one year, T-cell counts and TCRbeta diversity were mostly ascribed to newly produced T cells. The apparently early recovery of alphabetaT-cell counts about two months after transplant reportedly depended on only several hundred rapidly expanded clones that came from non-depleted graft cells. In some patients, the high TCRbeta diversity seen at day 60 was put down to recipient T cells and intrathymic progenitors that had survived conditioning.

The sample's treatment or condition label, decoded: allogeneic hematopoietic cell transplantation with graft depleted of TCRalphabeta T cells and CD19 B cells. The children who served as transplant recipients had been given grafts of TCRalphabeta/CD19-depleted allogeneic hematopoietic cells. The library was produced with PCR. These reads were obtained on an Illumina HiSeq 2500. TCR library preparation used molecular barcoding, with unique molecular identifiers applied to normalize quantification of the TCRbeta repertoire. Using fastp at Q25 and MiXCR, TCRdb reprocessed the public reads and kept productive beta chains. Merged by CDR3 protein, the rows form single entries marked with the most common genes and DNA. The sample contains 900,000 or so distinct CDR3 sequences, approximately 15% of them found a single time. Clones ranked in the top ten supply around 5% of the sample. V sheds 10 bases and J sheds 5 bases, leaving 22 bases between their ends. The CDR3 numbers 15 residues from cysteine through phenylalanine. The sequence is cut down to CDR3 DNA, 45 bases in frame from base 1. Via the germline V gene (reference sequence), CDR1 is LGHDT and CDR2 YNNKEL.

On this clonotype: No antigen is known for it. No per-base quality is available; no much larger clone lies one base away.

The rearrangement combines TRBV3-1 with TRBJ2-3, with the D gene too uncertain to name. The TCR was taken from a male patient between 5 and 17 years old who had a stem cell transplant for acute lymphoblastic leukemia, so the T cells may come from the graft donor. The sample in question was PBMCs, mostly from graft donor cells, obtained 360 days after TCRalphabeta/CD19-depleted stem cell transplant. The DNA reads as follows: TGTGCCACCTCCCAAGTGCTCGGGCCGGAAGATACGCAGTATTTT. This is translated as CATSQVLGPEDTQYF.